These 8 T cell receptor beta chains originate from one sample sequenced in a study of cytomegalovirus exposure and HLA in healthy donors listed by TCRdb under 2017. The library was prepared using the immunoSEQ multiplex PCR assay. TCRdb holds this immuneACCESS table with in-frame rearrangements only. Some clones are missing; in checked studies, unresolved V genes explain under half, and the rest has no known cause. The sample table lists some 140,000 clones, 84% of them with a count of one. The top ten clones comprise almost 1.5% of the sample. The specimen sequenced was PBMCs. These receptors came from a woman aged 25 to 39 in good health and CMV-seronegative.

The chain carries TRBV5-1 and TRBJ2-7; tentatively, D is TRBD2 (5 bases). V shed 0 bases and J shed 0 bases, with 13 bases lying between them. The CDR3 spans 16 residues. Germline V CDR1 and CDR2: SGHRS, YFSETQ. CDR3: CASSLAGGLSSYEQYF. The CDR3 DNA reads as TGCGCCAGCAGCTTGGCCGGAGGTTTGAGCTCCTACGAGCAGTACTTC.

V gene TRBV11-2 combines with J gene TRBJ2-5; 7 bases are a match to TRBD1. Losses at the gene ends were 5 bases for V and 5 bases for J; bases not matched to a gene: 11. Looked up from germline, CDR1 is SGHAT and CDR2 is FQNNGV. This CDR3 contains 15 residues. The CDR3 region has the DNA TGTGCCAGCAGCGTGCAAGGGGGCTTATGGGAGACCCAGTACTTC. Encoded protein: CASSVQGGLWETQYF.

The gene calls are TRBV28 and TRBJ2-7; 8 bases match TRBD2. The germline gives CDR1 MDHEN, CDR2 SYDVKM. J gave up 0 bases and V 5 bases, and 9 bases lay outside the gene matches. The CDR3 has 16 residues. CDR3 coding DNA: TGTGCCAGCAGTCCCGGCGGGGGGCTGAGCTCCTACGAGCAGTACTTC. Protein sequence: CASSPGGGLSSYEQYF.

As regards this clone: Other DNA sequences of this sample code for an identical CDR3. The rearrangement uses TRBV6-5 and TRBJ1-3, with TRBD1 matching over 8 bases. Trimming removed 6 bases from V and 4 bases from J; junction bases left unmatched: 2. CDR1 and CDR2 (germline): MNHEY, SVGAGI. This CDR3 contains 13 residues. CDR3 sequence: CASRRTGGNTIYF. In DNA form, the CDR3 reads TGTGCCAGCAGGCGGACAGGGGGAAACACCATATATTTT.

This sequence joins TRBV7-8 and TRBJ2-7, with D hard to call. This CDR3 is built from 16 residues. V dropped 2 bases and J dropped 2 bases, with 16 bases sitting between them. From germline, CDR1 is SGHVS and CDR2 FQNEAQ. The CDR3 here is CASSLPTPLGTYEQYF. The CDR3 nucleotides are TGTGCCAGCAGCTTACCGACACCTCTGGGTACCTACGAGCAGTACTTC.

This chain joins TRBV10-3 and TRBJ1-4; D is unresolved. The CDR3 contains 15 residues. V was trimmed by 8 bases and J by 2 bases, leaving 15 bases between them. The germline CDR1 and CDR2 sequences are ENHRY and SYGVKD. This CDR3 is CAIGEHPGTNEKLFF. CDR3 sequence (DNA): TGTGCCATCGGGGAACACCCGGGGACTAATGAAAAACTGTTTTTT.

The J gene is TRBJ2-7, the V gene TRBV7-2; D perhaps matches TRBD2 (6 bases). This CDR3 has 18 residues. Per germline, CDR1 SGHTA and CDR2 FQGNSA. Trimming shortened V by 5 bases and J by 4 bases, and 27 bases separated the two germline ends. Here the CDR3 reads CASSLKPTGPAGTYEQYF. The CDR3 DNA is TGTGCCAGCAGCCTCAAACCCACGGGGCCCGCGGGAACGTACGAGCAGTACTTC.

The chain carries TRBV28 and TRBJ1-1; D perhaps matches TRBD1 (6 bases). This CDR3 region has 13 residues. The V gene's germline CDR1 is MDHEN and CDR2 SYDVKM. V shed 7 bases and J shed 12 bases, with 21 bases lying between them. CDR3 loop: CASIKLDTGLTFF. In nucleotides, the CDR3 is TGTGCCAGCATAAAACTCGACACAGGGTTAACTTTCTTT.